These 4 T cell receptor beta chains originate from one sample sequenced in a study of OX40 agonist ivuxolimab in advanced cancers. Sequencing used immunoSEQ multiplex PCR; TCRdb keeps in-frame clones, though not all of them. The table lists tens of thousands of clones, 83% of them singletons. This material consisted of CD4+ or CD8+ T cells sorted from blood, taken in a trial of the OX40 agonist ivuxolimab. The receptor source for this set is an adult with an advanced solid tumor such as melanoma, head and neck, liver or kidney cancer.

The chain recombines TRBV6-1 with TRBJ1-1; TRBD1 matches at 8 bases. The V and J ends lost 2 bases and 5 bases, in that order; junction bases with no gene match: 7. The V gene's germline CDR1 is MNHNS and CDR2 SASEGT. The CDR3 consists of 15 residues. For the CDR3, the DNA is TGTGCCAGCAGTGAAATTCTCGGACAGGGTACTGAAGCTTTCTTT. Its protein product is CASSEILGQGTEAFF.

The chain carries TRBV11-2 and TRBJ1-6; the D gene is possibly TRBD1 (6 bases). This CDR3 has 16 residues. Trimming cost V 5 bases and J 6 bases, with 17 bases left between them. The germline gives CDR1 SGHAT, CDR2 FQNNGV. The chain's CDR3 is CASSAPGGSFNSPLHF. The CDR3 region has the DNA TGTGCCAGCAGCGCCCCGGGGGGCAGTTTTAATTCACCCCTCCACTTT. Supplemented by reference TRBV11-2 and TRBJ1-6, the full variable domain reads EAGVAQSPRYKIIEKRQSVAFWCNPISGHATLYWYQQILGQGPKLLIQFQNNGVVDDSQLPKDRFSAERLKGVDSTLKIQPAKLEDSAVYLCASSAPGGSFNSPLHFGNGTRLTVT.

The V call is TRBV6-6, the J call TRBJ1-4; tentatively, D is TRBD1 (6 bases). V gave up 4 bases and J gave up 8 bases, with 8 bases separating them. Germline-derived CDR1 and CDR2 are MNHNY and SVGAGI (reference sequence). The CDR3 has 12 residues. CDR3 sequence reads: CASSSTGEKLFF. For the CDR3, the DNA is TGTGCCAGCAGTTCTACAGGGGAAAAACTGTTTTTT.

The sample holds one count of this clone. V is TRBV6-6 and J is TRBJ1-1; no reliable D call. V lost 6 bases and J lost 3, with 11 bases in between. The CDR3 has 13 residues. Germline CDR1 is MNHNY and CDR2 is SVGAGI (reference sequence). Here the CDR3 reads CASSLLGDTEAFF. CDR3 in DNA: TGTGCCAGCAGCCTACTCGGGGACACTGAAGCTTTCTTT.